This T cell receptor beta chain originates from a study of breast tumors, draining lymph nodes, adjacent tissues (dated by TCRdb to about 2016). Study-wide context: The study compared TCR beta repertoires across tumor, adjacent nontumor tissue and axillary lymph nodes from breast cancer patients. The study aimed to assess the relationships and possible T-cell exchange between tumor, surrounding tissue and draining lymph node repertoires in human breast cancer. The paper's findings and limits, for the study overall: The data were judged consistent with most tumor T cells deriving from the lymph node and then expanding within tumor tissue. Tumor T-cell repertoires showed less diversity than lymph node repertoires and more diversity than nontumor tissue repertoires, and tumor T-cell repertoires showed preferential V and J gene usage. The conclusion that tumor T cells originate in lymph nodes was framed as consistent with a hypothesis rather than directly demonstrated. Tumor and nontumor tissue repertoires were found to be significantly more similar in luminal-like than in basal-like breast cancer.

From the cysteine up to the phenylalanine, the CDR3 has a length of 14 residues. Just CDR3 DNA is preserved here, 42 bases in frame from base 1. For CDR1 and CDR2, the germline V gene (reference sequence) lists SGHNT and YYREEE. This clonotype was seen many times. Its recognized antigen is unknown. The junction and the germline gene differ at one end; a read error may be behind it. The lymph node samples were taken from the axillary draining lymph nodes of breast cancer patients. The sequencer was an Illumina HiSeq 2000. Multiplex PCR amplification was used to generate the TCR beta chain libraries. The amplified TCR beta chain products were analyzed by high-throughput sequencing. Through fastp at Q25 and MiXCR, TCRdb rebuilt clones from the public reads, retaining in-frame beta chains. Identical CDR3 proteins give one entry, which carries the most common genes and DNA. For this sample there are approximately 150,000 distinct CDR3 sequences; about 31% appear just once. The biggest ten clones account for about 2.5% of the sample.

Material: axillary lymph node tissue. The rearrangement joined TRBV5-4 to TRBJ2-6, with the D gene not clear enough to name. The sequence derives from a female donor with breast cancer. Some clones in this sample may be carry-over from other donors' samples. In nucleotide form, the sequence is TGTGCCAGCAGCTTTAGCTCTGCGGCCAACGTCCTGACTTTC. It translates as CASSFSSAANVLTF.